These T cell receptor beta chains were read from a single sample in a study of T-cell reconstitution after alpha-beta-depleted transplantation in children. One entry per CDR3 protein results from TCRdb running MiXCR on the PCR reads. The profile shows more than 550,000 distinct CDR3 sequences, roughly 10% of them singletons. The sample consisted of PBMCs from the stem cell graft donor, taken from the stem cell graft. Receptors originate from a human donor who donated a stem cell graft to a child with acute myeloid leukemia. CDR3s include the opening cysteine and the closing phenylalanine or tryptophan. D genes are given only for firm matches. Clone size is stated in some rows and not others, as once, few, many or a class when expanded.

V gene: TRBV20-1; clone size: few; J gene: TRBJ2-3; D gene: -; CDR3 DNA: TGCAGTGCTAGAACTCCTGGTAAAGCGCAGTATTTT; CDR3 protein: CSARTPGKAQYF
V gene: TRBV12-3/TRBV12-4; clone size: few; J gene: TRBJ2-7; D gene: -; CDR3 DNA: TGTGCCAGCAGTTTACAGGGTGGGGGATCCTACGAGCAGTACTTC; CDR3 protein: CASSLQGGGSYEQYF
V gene: TRBV28; clone size: -; J gene: TRBJ2-1; D gene: TRBD2; CDR3 DNA: TGTGCCAGCAGTTTCCCACTAGCGCAAACCTCCTACAATGAGCAGTTCTTC; CDR3 protein: CASSFPLAQTSYNEQFF
V gene: TRBV27; clone size: many; J gene: TRBJ2-7; D gene: -; CDR3 DNA: TGTGCCAGCAGTTTGACACCCTCCTACGAGCAGTACTTC; CDR3 protein: CASSLTPSYEQYF
V gene: TRBV20-1; clone size: many; J gene: TRBJ2-1; D gene: TRBD2; CDR3 DNA: TGCAGTGCTAGGGTAGCGGGAGCTTACAATGAGCAGTTCTTC; CDR3 protein: CSARVAGAYNEQFF
V gene: TRBV24-1; clone size: many; J gene: TRBJ1-2; D gene: -; CDR3 DNA: TGTGCCACCAGTGATGCCCGACAGTCCGGGGGCTACACCTTC; CDR3 protein: CATSDARQSGGYTF
V gene: TRBV4-3; clone size: -; J gene: TRBJ2-1; D gene: TRBD2; CDR3 DNA: TGCGCCAGCAGCCGAAGGACTAGCGGGAGGGATGAGCAGTTCTTC; CDR3 protein: CASSRRTSGRDEQFF
V gene: TRBV9; clone size: many; J gene: TRBJ1-3; D gene: -; CDR3 DNA: TGTGCCAGCAGCGTGACAGACTCTGGAAACACCATATATTTT; CDR3 protein: CASSVTDSGNTIYF
V gene: TRBV6-2/TRBV6-3; clone size: -; J gene: TRBJ1-6; D gene: -; CDR3 DNA: TGTGCCAGCAGACGAGGGACGGACTATAATTCACCCCTCCACTTT; CDR3 protein: CASRRGTDYNSPLHF
V gene: TRBV11-2; clone size: -; J gene: TRBJ2-5; D gene: TRBD2; CDR3 DNA: TGTGCCAGCAGCACCGGACTAGCGGGAGGCCGACAACAAGAGACCCAGTACTTC; CDR3 protein: CASSTGLAGGRQQETQYF
V gene: TRBV29-1; clone size: many; J gene: TRBJ2-3; D gene: -; CDR3 DNA: TGCAGCGTCGACCCCGGGGACCACAGCGTGGATACGCAGTATTTT; CDR3 protein: CSVDPGDHSVDTQYF
V gene: TRBV20-1; clone size: few; J gene: TRBJ2-5; D gene: -; CDR3 DNA: TGCAGTGCCTTCGTTTTCCTAGCAGCGGAAGAGACCCAGTACTTC; CDR3 protein: CSAFVFLAAEETQYF
V gene: TRBV20-1; clone size: -; J gene: TRBJ2-5; D gene: TRBD2; CDR3 DNA: TGCAGTGCTAGGTGGGGGGGAAGCCAAGAGACCCAGTACTTC; CDR3 protein: CSARWGGSQETQYF
V gene: TRBV3-1; clone size: few; J gene: TRBJ2-1; D gene: -; CDR3 DNA: TGTGCCAGCAGCCCGGGAGCGGGCTCCTACAATGAGCAGTTCTTC; CDR3 protein: CASSPGAGSYNEQFF
V gene: TRBV6-5; clone size: -; J gene: TRBJ1-3; D gene: -; CDR3 DNA: TGTGCCAGCAGTTACTCGATGCATGGACAGCCGTCTGGAAACACCATATATTTT; CDR3 protein: CASSYSMHGQPSGNTIYF
V gene: TRBV18; clone size: -; J gene: TRBJ2-7; D gene: TRBD1; CDR3 DNA: TGTGCCAGCTCAAGTCAGGGGGCCGAGCAGTACTTC; CDR3 protein: CASSSQGAEQYF
V gene: TRBV28; clone size: many; J gene: TRBJ2-7; D gene: TRBD1; CDR3 DNA: TGTGCCAGCAGTTGGACAGGGAGCTCCTACGAGCAGTACTTC; CDR3 protein: CASSWTGSSYEQYF
V gene: TRBV29-1; clone size: few; J gene: TRBJ2-2; D gene: -; CDR3 DNA: TGCAGCGTTGATGTCTGGGGGTTAGGGGAGCTGTTTTTT; CDR3 protein: CSVDVWGLGELFF
V gene: TRBV20-1; clone size: -; J gene: TRBJ2-2; D gene: -; CDR3 DNA: TGCAGTGCTAGAGGAACCGGGACACTCCTCTCCGGGGAGCTGTTTTTT; CDR3 protein: CSARGTGTLLSGELFF
V gene: TRBV20-1; clone size: few; J gene: TRBJ2-7; D gene: TRBD2; CDR3 DNA: TGCAGTGCCCCCCCGGGACAGACTAGCGGGAGGCCCTACGAGCAGTACTTC; CDR3 protein: CSAPPGQTSGRPYEQYF
V gene: TRBV11-2; clone size: -; J gene: TRBJ2-5; D gene: TRBD2; CDR3 DNA: TGTGCCAGCAGCGCCGGGACTAGCGGGAGGGGGCAAGAGACCCAGTACTTC; CDR3 protein: CASSAGTSGRGQETQYF
V gene: TRBV27; clone size: few; J gene: TRBJ2-5; D gene: -; CDR3 DNA: TGTGCCAGCACTCTAATAGGGGGGGGCCAAGAGACCCAGTACTTC; CDR3 protein: CASTLIGGGQETQYF
V gene: TRBV7-2; clone size: -; J gene: TRBJ2-3; D gene: TRBD1; CDR3 DNA: TGTGCCAGCAGCTCATACGGACAGGGAACAGATACGCAGTATTTT; CDR3 protein: CASSSYGQGTDTQYF
V gene: TRBV12-3/TRBV12-4; clone size: -; J gene: TRBJ1-4; D gene: TRBD1; CDR3 DNA: TGTGCCAGCAGCCGAGGTGGGGGACAGGGTACGAAAAAACTGTTTTTT; CDR3 protein: CASSRGGGQGTKKLFF
V gene: TRBV29-1; clone size: many; J gene: TRBJ2-1; D gene: -; CDR3 DNA: TGCAGCGTTGAAACTAGCTCCTACAATGAGCAGTTCTTC; CDR3 protein: CSVETSSYNEQFF
V gene: TRBV9; clone size: many; J gene: TRBJ2-2; D gene: -; CDR3 DNA: TGTGCCAGCAGCCCTCCTTATGGGGGGAACACCGGGGAGCTGTTTTTT; CDR3 protein: CASSPPYGGNTGELFF
V gene: TRBV24-1; clone size: many; J gene: TRBJ2-1; D gene: -; CDR3 DNA: TGTGCCACCAGTGACCCTGCCCGGCGCGTTGGCTCCTACAATGAGCAGTTCTTC; CDR3 protein: CATSDPARRVGSYNEQFF
V gene: TRBV30; clone size: -; J gene: TRBJ1-1; D gene: -; CDR3 DNA: TGTGCCTGGAGTTCCAGGGACACTGAAGCTTTCTTT; CDR3 protein: CAWSSRDTEAFF
V gene: TRBV30; clone size: -; J gene: TRBJ2-7; D gene: TRBD2; CDR3 DNA: TGTGCCTGGTGGGGCGGGAGGGCCTCCGAGCAGTACTTC; CDR3 protein: CAWWGGRASEQYF
V gene: TRBV28; clone size: many; J gene: TRBJ2-1; D gene: TRBD2; CDR3 DNA: TGTGCCAGCAGTTCCATTGGACTAGCGGGGTACAATGAGCAGTTCTTC; CDR3 protein: CASSSIGLAGYNEQFF
V gene: TRBV5-1; clone size: -; J gene: TRBJ2-5; D gene: -; CDR3 DNA: TGCGCCGGCAGCTACGAAGAGACCCAGTACTTC; CDR3 protein: CAGSYEETQYF
V gene: TRBV20-1; clone size: once; J gene: TRBJ1-2; D gene: -; CDR3 DNA: TGCAGTGCTAGCGACGGGAGTGGCTATGGCTACACCTTC; CDR3 protein: CSASDGSGYGYTF
V gene: TRBV20-1; clone size: -; J gene: TRBJ2-7; D gene: TRBD2; CDR3 DNA: TGCAGTGCTAGGTGGTATGGTGGCGGGAGGACCTACGAGCAGTACTTC; CDR3 protein: CSARWYGGGRTYEQYF
V gene: TRBV29-1; clone size: few; J gene: TRBJ1-1; D gene: -; CDR3 DNA: TGCAGCGGTATGCGGGGGTCTATGGACACTGAAGCTTTCTTT; CDR3 protein: CSGMRGSMDTEAFF
V gene: TRBV4-3; clone size: many; J gene: TRBJ2-7; D gene: -; CDR3 DNA: TGCGCCAGCAGCCGAGAGCCTGGGGGCTCCTACGAGCAGTACTTC; CDR3 protein: CASSREPGGSYEQYF
V gene: TRBV20-1; clone size: many; J gene: TRBJ2-1; D gene: TRBD2; CDR3 DNA: TGCAGTGCTCTGGGACTAGGGCTCTATGAGCAGTTCTTC; CDR3 protein: CSALGLGLYEQFF
V gene: TRBV9; clone size: -; J gene: TRBJ1-3; D gene: -; CDR3 DNA: TGTGCCAGCAGCCCCTTTTCTGGGGGGGGAACTGGAAACACCATATATTTT; CDR3 protein: CASSPFSGGGTGNTIYF
V gene: TRBV11-2; clone size: many; J gene: TRBJ2-3; D gene: -; CDR3 DNA: TGTGCCAGCAGCTTCAGGGTTTCAGATACGCAGTATTTT; CDR3 protein: CASSFRVSDTQYF
V gene: TRBV20-1; clone size: -; J gene: TRBJ2-5; D gene: -; CDR3 DNA: TGCAGTGCTAGGGTCCCCCGGGGGACCCAACAAGAGACCCAGTACTTC; CDR3 protein: CSARVPRGTQQETQYF
V gene: TRBV3-1; clone size: many; J gene: TRBJ1-2; D gene: -; CDR3 DNA: TGTGCCAGCAGTCACTTCGAACCAGGGAAGGACGGCTACACCTTC; CDR3 protein: CASSHFEPGKDGYTF
V gene: TRBV20-1; clone size: -; J gene: TRBJ2-1; D gene: TRBD2; CDR3 DNA: TGCAGTGCTAGAGATCCAAGTCTAGCGGGAGAACTCACCTACAATGAGCAGTTCTTC; CDR3 protein: CSARDPSLAGELTYNEQFF
V gene: TRBV6-2/TRBV6-3; clone size: -; J gene: TRBJ2-2; D gene: TRBD1; CDR3 DNA: TGTGCCAGCAGAACCAGCAGGGGGCTAGGCACCGGGGAGCTGTTTTTT; CDR3 protein: CASRTSRGLGTGELFF
V gene: TRBV7-9; clone size: few; J gene: TRBJ1-5; D gene: -; CDR3 DNA: TGTGCCAGCAGCTTAGGGGGTGGACCCCAGCATTTT; CDR3 protein: CASSLGGGPQHF
V gene: TRBV20-1; clone size: many; J gene: TRBJ2-5; D gene: -; CDR3 DNA: TGCAGTGCTAGATCCACCGCCGGTGAGACCCAGTACTTC; CDR3 protein: CSARSTAGETQYF
V gene: TRBV11-2; clone size: few; J gene: TRBJ2-7; D gene: -; CDR3 DNA: TGTGCCAGCACCTCACCTGGGAGGTACGAGCAGTACTTC; CDR3 protein: CASTSPGRYEQYF
V gene: TRBV7-8; clone size: few; J gene: TRBJ1-4; D gene: TRBD1; CDR3 DNA: TGTGCCAGCAGTTCCGGACAGGTCGAAAAACTGTTTTTT; CDR3 protein: CASSSGQVEKLFF
V gene: TRBV7-9; clone size: many; J gene: TRBJ2-1; D gene: -; CDR3 DNA: TGTGCCAGCAGCTCTTTGGGTGAGCAGTTCTTC; CDR3 protein: CASSSLGEQFF
V gene: TRBV27; clone size: many; J gene: TRBJ2-3; D gene: TRBD2; CDR3 DNA: TGTGCCAGCAGTGGACTAGCGGGAGTACCCACAGATACGCAGTATTTT; CDR3 protein: CASSGLAGVPTDTQYF
V gene: TRBV4-2; clone size: -; J gene: TRBJ2-7; D gene: -; CDR3 DNA: TGTGCCAGCAGCCACTTCGCCGGGGAAAGGGTTTACGAGCAGTACTTC; CDR3 protein: CASSHFAGERVYEQYF
V gene: TRBV27; clone size: -; J gene: TRBJ2-7; D gene: TRBD2; CDR3 DNA: TGTGCCAGCAGTTCCTATAGCGGGAGCGTCTACGAGCAGTACTTC; CDR3 protein: CASSSYSGSVYEQYF
V gene: TRBV7-8; clone size: -; J gene: TRBJ2-7; D gene: TRBD2; CDR3 DNA: TGTGCCAGCAGCTCTAGTCTAGCGGTCTACGAGCAGTACTTC; CDR3 protein: CASSSSLAVYEQYF
V gene: TRBV12-3/TRBV12-4; clone size: few; J gene: TRBJ1-2; D gene: -; CDR3 DNA: TGTGCCAGCAGCCCTGGGATCGGATACACCTTC; CDR3 protein: CASSPGIGYTF
V gene: TRBV9; clone size: -; J gene: TRBJ1-2; D gene: -; CDR3 DNA: TGTGCCAGCAGCGTAGGGGTGGGGGATTATGGCTACACCTTC; CDR3 protein: CASSVGVGDYGYTF
V gene: TRBV18; clone size: -; J gene: TRBJ2-1; D gene: -; CDR3 DNA: TGTGCCAGCTCACCGCTCTGGGCAGGCGAGGCTAAAAATGAGCAGTTCTTC; CDR3 protein: CASSPLWAGEAKNEQFF
V gene: TRBV29-1; clone size: many; J gene: TRBJ1-5; D gene: -; CDR3 DNA: TGCAGCGCATCGACAGGTCAGGAGCAGCCCCAGCATTTT; CDR3 protein: CSASTGQEQPQHF
V gene: TRBV6-2/TRBV6-3; clone size: few; J gene: TRBJ2-7; D gene: TRBD2; CDR3 DNA: TGTGCCAGCACCGCGGGACTAGCGGGAGGCCCCTACGAGCAGTACTTC; CDR3 protein: CASTAGLAGGPYEQYF
V gene: TRBV7-3; clone size: few; J gene: TRBJ2-1; D gene: -; CDR3 DNA: TGTGCCAGCAGCTCCGAGGTTTTGGCCTACAATGAGCAGTTCTTC; CDR3 protein: CASSSEVLAYNEQFF
V gene: TRBV20-1; clone size: -; J gene: TRBJ1-2; D gene: TRBD1; CDR3 DNA: TGCAGTGCCCCGGGACAGGGGGCTGCGGGAGGCTACACCTTC; CDR3 protein: CSAPGQGAAGGYTF
V gene: TRBV29-1; clone size: -; J gene: TRBJ1-1; D gene: -; CDR3 DNA: TGCAGCGCCCCGAGGCATTTGAACACTGAAGCTTTCTTT; CDR3 protein: CSAPRHLNTEAFF